Listed below are T cell receptor beta chains from one sample, sequenced in a study of vaccination effects on CD4 cells after COVID-19. Antigen specificity for these receptors is unknown. Libraries were prepared by immunoSEQ multiplex PCR; TCRdb keeps only in-frame clonotypes and omits some of them. The data hold 32,000 or so clones, with approximately 67% observed a single time. The sample in question was CD4+ T cells from PBMCs cultured without peptide, obtained before COVID-19 vaccination. The receptor set was obtained from a human donor who received a COVID-19 vaccine. Both conserved end residues are part of each CDR3. A D gene is named only where the DNA matches it firmly. A row's size may be missing; if present it is once, few, many or a size class.

v_gene	j_gene	abundance	d_gene	CDR3aa	CDR3nt
TRBV19	TRBJ2-7	.	TRBD1	CASSVLRGNEQYF	TGTGCCAGTAGTGTCCTCAGGGGGAACGAGCAGTACTTC
TRBV7-9	TRBJ2-3	.	TRBD2	CASSLTIAGTDTQYF	TGTGCCAGCAGCCTAACCATAGCGGGGACCGATACGCAGTATTTT
TRBV4-1	TRBJ2-3	.	TRBD2	CASSQDLLAGATDTQYF	TGCGCCAGCAGCCAAGATCTCCTAGCGGGAGCAACAGATACGCAGTATTTT
TRBV7-8	TRBJ2-1	.	.	CASSLGDRSSYNEQFF	TGTGCCAGCAGCTTAGGGGATAGGAGCTCCTACAATGAGCAGTTCTTC
TRBV5-6	TRBJ1-2	.	.	CASSLKDINYGYTF	TGTGCCAGCAGCTTGAAGGACATAAACTATGGCTACACCTTC
TRBV27	TRBJ1-1	.	TRBD1	CASRGHGTVRSTEAFF	TGTGCCAGCAGGGGACACGGGACAGTCCGGAGCACTGAAGCTTTCTTT
TRBV10-2	TRBJ2-1	.	TRBD2	CASRGTSGANEQFF	TGCGCCAGCAGAGGGACTAGCGGGGCTAATGAGCAGTTCTTC
TRBV5-4	TRBJ1-6	medium-sized	.	CASRVDFSPLHF	TGTGCCAGCCGCGTAGACTTCTCACCCCTCCACTTT
TRBV20-1	TRBJ2-1	once	.	CSASRPSVYNEQFF	TGCAGTGCTAGTAGACCTAGCGTTTACAATGAGCAGTTCTTC
TRBV27	TRBJ1-5	.	.	CASSFQGFDQPQHF	TGTGCCAGCAGCTTCCAGGGTTTCGATCAGCCCCAGCATTTT
TRBV10-3	TRBJ2-2	.	TRBD2	CAIRTSGRAGPGELFF	TGTGCCATCCGGACTAGCGGGAGGGCCGGACCCGGGGAGCTGTTTTTT
TRBV19	TRBJ1-1	.	.	CASRPPGPEKAFF	TGTGCCAGTAGACCCCCGGGACCCGAAAAAGCTTTCTTT
TRBV4-2	TRBJ1-5	.	TRBD1	CASSQEGTGQHF	TGTGCCAGCAGCCAAGAAGGGACAGGCCAGCATTTT
TRBV12-3/TRBV12-4	TRBJ1-3	.	.	CAGHSSGNTIYF	TGTGCCGGACATAGCTCTGGAAACACCATATATTTT
TRBV19	TRBJ2-7	.	TRBD2	CASSTKLRLAGDYEQYF	TGTGCCAGTAGTACCAAGCTTAGACTAGCGGGAGACTACGAGCAGTACTTC
TRBV6-5	TRBJ2-7	.	TRBD1	CASRGDRGTYEQYF	TGTGCCAGCAGAGGGGACAGGGGGACCTACGAGCAGTACTTC
TRBV18	TRBJ2-1	.	.	CASSPDSNEQFF	TGTGCCAGCTCACCGGACAGCAATGAGCAGTTCTTC
TRBV9	TRBJ2-1	.	.	CASSVDVVARHEQFF	TGTGCCAGCAGCGTAGATGTGGTAGCTCGGCATGAGCAGTTCTTC
TRBV9	TRBJ2-2	.	.	CASSIGTVNTGELFF	TGTGCCAGCTCTATTGGGACGGTGAACACCGGGGAGCTGTTTTTT
TRBV5-1	TRBJ2-5	.	.	CASSLERGAGETQYF	TGCGCCAGCAGCTTGGAACGCGGGGCAGGGGAGACCCAGTACTTC
TRBV3-1/TRBV3-2	TRBJ2-3	.	TRBD2	CASSQERLARTDTQYF	TGTGCCAGCAGCCAAGAAAGACTAGCCCGCACAGATACGCAGTATTTT
TRBV5-4	TRBJ2-1	.	.	CASRVAISSYNEQFF	TGTGCCAGCAGGGTAGCGATTAGCTCCTACAATGAGCAGTTCTTC
TRBV6-5	TRBJ2-3	.	.	CASSYGGISRQYF	TGTGCCAGCAGTTACGGGGGCATTAGTAGGCAGTATTTT
TRBV19	TRBJ1-1	.	.	CASSIRGGANTEAFF	TGTGCCAGTAGTATAAGGGGGGGCGCGAACACTGAAGCTTTCTTT
TRBV5-1	TRBJ1-6	few	.	CASSLLRAGHWNSPLHF	TGCGCCAGCAGCTTGTTGAGAGCGGGACATTGGAATTCACCCCTCCACTTT
TRBV27	TRBJ2-7	.	TRBD2	CASSPAGTSGSYEQYF	TGTGCCAGCAGTCCCGCCGGGACTAGCGGGAGTTACGAGCAGTACTTC
TRBV6-1	TRBJ2-1	once	TRBD2	CASSEAGLAALEQFF	TGTGCCAGCAGTGAAGCGGGACTAGCGGCTCTTGAGCAGTTCTTC
TRBV15	TRBJ2-7	once	TRBD2	CATSRTSGGGGEQYF	TGTGCCACCAGCAGGACTAGCGGGGGCGGAGGGGAGCAGTACTTC
TRBV4-2	TRBJ1-4	.	.	CASSQARQYATNEKLFF	TGTGCCAGCAGCCAGGCCAGACAGTATGCAACTAATGAAAAACTGTTTTTT
TRBV18	TRBJ1-1	medium-sized	.	CASSLQPMNTEAFF	TGTGCCAGCTCACTTCAGCCCATGAACACTGAAGCTTTCTTT
TRBV5-4	TRBJ2-5	.	TRBD1	CASSRDRVSETQYF	TGTGCCAGCAGCCGGGACAGGGTTAGCGAGACCCAGTACTTC
TRBV4-1	TRBJ2-1	once	.	CASSQLSGSEQFF	TGCGCCAGCAGCCAACTTTCGGGTTCTGAGCAGTTCTTC
TRBV29-1	TRBJ1-1	.	.	CSVRKQDPNTEAFF	TGCAGCGTGAGAAAACAGGACCCAAACACTGAAGCTTTCTTT
TRBV7-8	TRBJ2-7	few	.	CASSLALGKSEQYF	TGTGCCAGCAGCTTAGCGCTGGGCAAATCCGAGCAGTACTTC
TRBV6-5	TRBJ2-1	.	.	CALAGLHSSYNEQFF	TGTGCCCTCGCGGGGCTTCATAGCTCCTACAATGAGCAGTTCTTC
TRBV28	TRBJ1-5	.	.	CASTTPGQPNQPQHF	TGTGCCAGCACCACACCGGGACAACCCAATCAGCCCCAGCATTTT
TRBV4-1	TRBJ1-3	.	.	CASSQGPRRGSSGNTIYF	TGCGCCAGCAGCCAAGGACCCCGTAGGGGGAGCTCTGGAAACACCATATATTTT